A single T cell receptor (beta chain) is shown here with its context. The source of the sample is a study of blood T cell repertoires in COVID-19. Study-level background: Both acute and convalescent COVID-19 samples were obtained from the United States, Italy and Spain.

Patients at the Seattle site were enrolled during active infection and followed longitudinally. As processed by the authors: Reference gene primer amplification gave nucleated cell count estimates. Assay: immunoSEQ multiplex PCR; the TCRdb copy retains only in-frame clones and omits some. That table furnishes V, J and clone size, whereas the DNA furnished D and trimming. The data show approximately 230,000 clones, about 91% seen once. The CDR3 sequence is 15 residues long. Trimming cost V 7 bases and J 1 base; bases outside gene matches: 6. The V gene's germline CDR1 is SEHNR and CDR2 FQNEAQ (reference sequence).

The V and J genes are TRBV7-9 and TRBJ2-5; TRBD1 matches 10 bases. The specimen sequenced was peripheral blood. The receptor's source is a woman aged 25 to 39 with COVID-19, enrolled during active disease. CDR3 sequence reads: CASNFGQGGQETQYF. The CDR3, as DNA: TGTGCCAGCAATTTTGGACAGGGGGGCCAAGAGACCCAGTACTTC. Filled out from reference TRBV7-9 and TRBJ2-5, the complete variable domain reads DTGVSQNPRHKITKRGQNVTFRCDPISEHNRLYWYRQTLGQGPEFLTYFQNEAQLEKSRLLSDRFSAERPKGSFSTLEIQRTEQGDSAMYLCASNFGQGGQETQYFGPGTRLLVL.